Below, 8 T cell receptor beta chains from the same sample are listed, as sequenced in a study of blood T cell repertoires in COVID-19. Profiled with immunoSEQ multiplex PCR; TCRdb holds only in-frame clones, not every one. The sample contains under 200,000 clones, about 90% of which appear only once. Input material: peripheral blood. These TCRs come from a man in his fifties or sixties with active or convalescent COVID-19.

This chain links TRBV3-1 (or the pseudogene TRBV3-2) with TRBJ2-5, with unresolved D. There are 14 residues in the CDR3. Germline V CDR1 and CDR2: LGHDT, YNNKEL (reference sequence). The V and J ends lost 1 base and 0 bases respectively, with 6 bases between them. The CDR3 bases are TGTGCCAGCAGCCAAGTGGCTTACCAAGAGACCCAGTACTTC. This gives the protein CASSQVAYQETQYF.

This clone was seen only once. CDR3 nucleotides: TGTGCCAGCAGCCAGGGAGGGCCTTTAATACAAGAGACCCAGTACTTC. Protein sequence: CASSQGGPLIQETQYF. The rearrangement joins TRBV4-2 to TRBJ2-5, with 7 bases lining up with TRBD2. The CDR3 extends over 16 amino acids. With V trimmed by 3 bases and J by 2 bases, 9 bases remained unmatched. CDR1 is LGHNA and CDR2 is YNFKEQ in the germline V gene.

This clone was seen a few times. The chain joins TRBV9 to TRBJ1-3; tentative D call: TRBD1 (6 bases). Per germline, CDR1 SGDLS and CDR2 YYNGEE. Between the trimmed V and J ends, which lost 0 bases and 1 base, there was a span of 8 bases. The CDR3 covers 15 residues. CDR3 amino acids: CASSVGGRSGNTIYF. As DNA, the CDR3 is TGTGCCAGCAGCGTAGGGGGGCGGTCTGGAAACACCATATATTTT.

The chain joins TRBV12-5 to TRBJ1-1; D gene uncertain. CDR1 is LGHNT and CDR2 is FRNRAP in the germline V gene. Trimming cost V 3 bases and J 6 bases, with 2 bases left between them. The CDR3 runs 10 residues. The CDR3 reads CASGFAEAFF. The CDR3 DNA is TGTGCTAGTGGTTTCGCTGAAGCTTTCTTT.

V and J are TRBV5-6 and TRBJ2-1, with D tentatively TRBD1 (5 bases). CDR3 length: 15 amino acids. Germline V gives CDR1 SGHDT, CDR2 YYEEEE. Trimming stripped 4 bases from V and 7 bases from J, with 18 bases between. The CDR3 here is CASSAGGALGNEQFF. CDR3 DNA sequence: TGTGCCAGCAGCGCTGGTGGGGCCTTGGGGAATGAGCAGTTCTTC.

The chain joins TRBV18 to TRBJ2-6; D call uncertain. Trimming took off 3 bases at V and 1 base at J, with 10 bases between the two ends. The V gene's germline CDR1 is KGHSH and CDR2 LQKENI. The CDR3 length is 16 residues. The CDR3 loop reads CASSPTTPSGANVLTF. CDR3 coding DNA: TGTGCCAGCTCACCTACTACGCCTTCTGGGGCCAACGTCCTGACTTTC.

The table lists this clone with a count of one. The chain joins TRBV7-3 to TRBJ2-3; 7 nucleotides line up with TRBD2. This CDR3 contains 14 residues. The V and J ends lost 10 bases and 2 bases, in that order; junction bases with no gene match: 9. The V gene's germline CDR1 is SGHTA and CDR2 FQGTGA. The CDR3 nucleotides are TGTGCCACCTCTTCGGGGGGTTCCACAGATACGCAGTATTTT. Its translation: CATSSGGSTDTQYF.

The chain uses TRBV11-2 and TRBJ2-5; TRBD2 agrees at 8 bases. V gave up 3 bases and J gave up 5 bases; unmatched junction bases: 8. The germline gives CDR1 SGHAT, CDR2 FQNNGV. This CDR3 spans 15 amino acids. The CDR3 DNA is TGTGCCAGCAGCTTCGAGCGGGGGTTTATGGAGACCCAGTACTTC. This translates into CASSFERGFMETQYF.